This is a list of T cell receptor beta chains from one sample in a study of blood T cell repertoires in COVID-19. Method: immunoSEQ multiplex PCR; TCRdb's copy keeps in-frame clones and lacks some. The sample lists under 300,000 clones, about 81% occurring once. Sequenced: peripheral blood. The source of these receptors is a woman aged 55-69 years with active or convalescent COVID-19. Each CDR3 is given with its conserved first and last residue. Some rows have no size entry. The others give once, few or many, or a class for an expanded clone.

J gene	V gene	clone size	CDR3 protein
TRBJ1-4	TRBV19	.	CASSGQALNEKLFF
TRBJ1-4	TRBV6-2/TRBV6-3	.	CASSLPTKTGKKLFF
TRBJ1-3	TRBV30	.	CAWSRDNSGNTIYF
TRBJ2-7	TRBV5-1	once	CASSVGAPTVYEQYF
TRBJ2-1	TRBV7-6	.	CASSLVLVLGAGVNPQQFF
TRBJ2-1	TRBV6-5	.	CASRSGGGYNEQFF
TRBJ2-1	TRBV6-6	.	CASSKQIEQFF
TRBJ2-3	TRBV11-2	.	CASSFTSGSGTQYF
TRBJ1-1	TRBV13	.	CASSVKRAGVENTEAFF
TRBJ1-1	TRBV6-5	.	CASLTWGTGGTEAFF
TRBJ2-1	TRBV7-2	.	CASSPRATGGYNEQFF
TRBJ1-2	TRBV12-3/TRBV12-4	few	CASSFNRDYGYTF
TRBJ1-2	TRBV18	.	CASSHGQASNYGYTF
TRBJ1-2	TRBV14	.	CASSQGLTENYGYTF
TRBJ2-2	TRBV2	.	CASKEGAEDTGELFF
TRBJ2-7	TRBV7-3	.	CASSLVPGGAYEQYF
TRBJ2-1	TRBV5-4	.	CASSLDSGGYEQFF
TRBJ2-5	TRBV6-5	.	CASRGGLAGRETQYF
TRBJ2-2	TRBV2	.	CASSEGRGPGELFF
TRBJ1-5	TRBV6-2/TRBV6-3	.	CASSYSSRGSQPQHF
TRBJ2-3	TRBV29-1	.	CSVERTGAVGDTQYF
TRBJ1-6	TRBV6-5	.	CASSYSGDRDYPLHF
TRBJ2-3	TRBV19	.	CASMKRGGRTDTQYF
TRBJ1-2	TRBV12-3/TRBV12-4	.	CASPGRNREGYTF
TRBJ2-1	TRBV6-5	.	CASGGLAGVGEQFF
TRBJ2-1	TRBV9	.	CASSHRDSPYNEQFF
TRBJ1-4	TRBV19	.	CASSIAGATNEKLFF
TRBJ1-1	TRBV25-1	.	CASSNRGYGAFF
TRBJ1-1	TRBV6-5	.	CASSDGTGPAFF
TRBJ1-1	TRBV28	.	CASISGQGRQFEAFF
TRBJ1-1	TRBV3-1/TRBV3-2	.	CASKTGGFTEAFF
TRBJ2-3	TRBV5-1	.	CASSLGGYTDTQYF
TRBJ1-1	TRBV19	.	CASNMGRRNTEAFF
TRBJ1-5	TRBV19	few	CASSIEGTGNQPQHF
TRBJ1-2	TRBV5-6	.	CASSVTDYGYTF
TRBJ1-1	TRBV4-3	.	CASSQETGWTEAFF
TRBJ1-2	TRBV4-3	.	CASSEREGGYYGYTF
TRBJ1-1	TRBV19	.	CASSMVGSEAFF
TRBJ1-4	TRBV9	.	CASSVGSAGEKLFF
TRBJ1-3	TRBV21-1	.	CASSKLGKLQGPYSGNTIYF
TRBJ2-1	TRBV7-2	once	CASSFSGGSYNEQFF
TRBJ1-3	TRBV5-1	.	CASSLGIQGDSGNTIYF
TRBJ2-5	TRBV28	once	CASSPVGAGIQETQYF
TRBJ1-1	TRBV7-9	.	CASSSWTGEGTEAFF
TRBJ2-7	TRBV6-2/TRBV6-3	.	CASSAASRYEQYF
TRBJ2-5	TRBV6-1	.	CASSDFLQETQYF
TRBJ2-2	TRBV19	.	CASSRQGTGELFF
TRBJ2-6	TRBV19	.	CASSVGTGGYGANVLTF
TRBJ2-1	TRBV7-6	.	CASSFGTGPYNEQFF
TRBJ2-5	TRBV6-5	.	CASNNRGAGAETQYF
TRBJ2-1	TRBV4-3	once	CASSQDGQGAWNEQFF